These T cell receptor beta chains were read from a single sample in a study of blood T cell repertoires in COVID-19. The protocol was immunoSEQ multiplex PCR, while the TCRdb copy is restricted to in-frame clones and leaves out a portion. The sample has some 200,000 clones, around four fifths seen once. The sequenced sample consisted of peripheral blood. The receptors were gathered from a man in his fifties or sixties with COVID-19, enrolled during active disease. Each CDR3 is given with its conserved first and last residue. D genes are given only for firm matches. The size field is filled for only some rows; it gives once, few, many or a size class.

V: TRBV19; J: TRBJ1-6; D: TRBD1; size: few; DNA: TGTGCCAGGGACGACAGGGTAGGCGGGGGGAATTCACCCCTCCACTTT; CDR3: CARDDRVGGGNSPLHF
V: TRBV2; J: TRBJ1-2; D: TRBD1; size: -; DNA: TGTGCCAGCAGGGAGTTGGGACAGGGGGCGCAAAACTATGGCTACACCTTC; CDR3: CASRELGQGAQNYGYTF
V: TRBV6-5; J: TRBJ1-1; D: -; size: once; DNA: TGTGCCAGCAGTTACTCCCCCCGGGACACTGAAGCTTTCTTT; CDR3: CASSYSPRDTEAFF
V: TRBV19; J: TRBJ1-1; D: TRBD1; size: -; DNA: TGTGCCAGTAGTATCTCGGGACAGGGCCCCACTGAAGCTTTCTTT; CDR3: CASSISGQGPTEAFF
V: TRBV19; J: TRBJ1-2; D: -; size: few; DNA: TGTGCCAGTGAGTCGGGTAGGACTATAGGCTACACCTTC; CDR3: CASESGRTIGYTF
V: TRBV19; J: TRBJ1-1; D: -; size: -; DNA: TGTGCCAGTAGCTCAACCCCCCGCGGGGTAGCTTTCTTT; CDR3: CASSSTPRGVAFF
V: TRBV6-5; J: TRBJ1-5; D: -; size: -; DNA: TGTGCCAGCAGTTACGGAGGGGTAGGCAATCAGCCCCAGCATTTT; CDR3: CASSYGGVGNQPQHF
V: TRBV6-5; J: TRBJ2-2; D: TRBD1; size: -; DNA: TGTGCCAGCAGTTACAAGGGACAGGGGTTTAGGGAGCTGTTTTTT; CDR3: CASSYKGQGFRELFF
V: TRBV7-9; J: TRBJ1-5; D: TRBD1; size: -; DNA: TGTGCCAGCAGCATGGGACAGGGAAATCAGCCCCAGCATTTT; CDR3: CASSMGQGNQPQHF
V: TRBV7-2; J: TRBJ1-2; D: -; size: -; DNA: TGTGCCAGCAGCTTAGCGGCGTTGACAGCTTATGGCTACACCTTC; CDR3: CASSLAALTAYGYTF
V: TRBV19; J: TRBJ1-5; D: TRBD1; size: -; DNA: TGTGCCAGTAGTATAGCCCCGGGACAGGGTATAAATCAGCCCCAGCATTTT; CDR3: CASSIAPGQGINQPQHF
V: TRBV5-1; J: TRBJ1-5; D: -; size: -; DNA: TGCGCCAGCAGCTTGGCAGGGGATAGCAATCAGCCCCAGCATTTT; CDR3: CASSLAGDSNQPQHF
V: TRBV6-2/TRBV6-3; J: TRBJ1-1; D: TRBD1; size: few; DNA: TGTGCCAGCAGTTACTCTTGGACAGGGCGGATCAGGAACACTGAAGCTTTCTTT; CDR3: CASSYSWTGRIRNTEAFF
V: TRBV19; J: TRBJ1-4; D: -; size: -; DNA: TGTGCCAGTAGTATAAGGTGGGGGGGAGTGGCAACTAATGAAAAACTGTTTTTT; CDR3: CASSIRWGGVATNEKLFF
V: TRBV19; J: TRBJ2-5; D: -; size: -; DNA: TGTGCCAGTAGCCAGGTCCAAGAGACCCAGTACTTC; CDR3: CASSQVQETQYF
V: TRBV19; J: TRBJ1-1; D: -; size: -; DNA: TGTGCCAGTAGTTCCCGGAGTCCTGAAGCTTTCTTT; CDR3: CASSSRSPEAFF
V: TRBV5-1; J: TRBJ1-2; D: TRBD1; size: -; DNA: TGCGCCAGCAGCGGGGGACAGTATGGCTACACCTTC; CDR3: CASSGGQYGYTF
V: TRBV11-2; J: TRBJ1-2; D: -; size: -; DNA: TGTGCCAGCAGCTTACAGGGGTCCACTGGCTACACCTTC; CDR3: CASSLQGSTGYTF